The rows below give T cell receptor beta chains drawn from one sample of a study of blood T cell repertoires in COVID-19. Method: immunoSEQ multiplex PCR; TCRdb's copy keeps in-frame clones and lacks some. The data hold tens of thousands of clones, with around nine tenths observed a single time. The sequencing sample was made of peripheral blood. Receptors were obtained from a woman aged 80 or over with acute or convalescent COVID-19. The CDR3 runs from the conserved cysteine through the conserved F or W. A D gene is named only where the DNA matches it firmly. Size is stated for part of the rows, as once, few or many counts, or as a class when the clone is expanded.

TGTGCCAGCAGTTACTCCTCTAGAGGAACAGATACGCAGTATTTT	CASSYSSRGTDTQYF	NA	NA	TRBJ2-3	TRBV6-2/TRBV6-3	15
TGTGCCACCAGTAAGGAGGGAAAACTGTTTTTT	CATSKEGKLFF	NA	once	TRBJ1-4	TRBV15	11
TGTGCCAGCAGTTATTACGGGAGCTCCTATAATTCACCCCTCCACTTT	CASSYYGSSYNSPLHF	NA	once	TRBJ1-6	TRBV6-6	16
TGTGCCTGGGACAGCTCTGGGGCCAACGTCCTGACTTTC	CAWDSSGANVLTF	NA	NA	TRBJ2-6	TRBV30	13
TGCAGCGGTTACACCGGGACAGGGCCCTACGAGCAGTACTTC	CSGYTGTGPYEQYF	TRBD1	NA	TRBJ2-7	TRBV29-1	14
TGCGCCAGCAGCTTGGGGGGGACTTTACAAGAGACCCAGTACTTC	CASSLGGTLQETQYF	NA	NA	TRBJ2-5	TRBV5-1	15
TGTGCCAGCAGCACCGCACACAGGGTTAACTATGGCTACACCTTC	CASSTAHRVNYGYTF	NA	NA	TRBJ1-2	TRBV7-2	15
TGTGCCAGCAGTCTCTCGACAGGGATGGGTTCACCCCTCCACTTT	CASSLSTGMGSPLHF	TRBD1	few	TRBJ1-6	TRBV28	15
TGTGCCAGCAGCTTAGCGCTAGAAGGTGCGGGGGTGAGATCACCCCTCCACTTT	CASSLALEGAGVRSPLHF	NA	NA	TRBJ1-6	TRBV7-9	18
TGTGCCACCACTAGGGGGCGATCTGACTATGGCTACACCTTC	CATTRGRSDYGYTF	TRBD1	NA	TRBJ1-2	TRBV28	14
TGCGCCAGCAGCTTGGCTCGCTTCGAGGGCTACACCTTC	CASSLARFEGYTF	NA	few	TRBJ1-2	TRBV5-1	13
TGTGCCAGCAGCGTACTAGCGGGAGGCCTGGTGGGCAATGAGCAGTTCTTC	CASSVLAGGLVGNEQFF	TRBD2	NA	TRBJ2-1	TRBV9	17
TGTGCCAGCAGTAACAGGGGGACCTACGAGCAGTACTTC	CASSNRGTYEQYF	TRBD1	NA	TRBJ2-7	TRBV6-5	13
TGTGCCAGTAGTATGGTAACAGGCGAGCAGTACTTC	CASSMVTGEQYF	NA	NA	TRBJ2-7	TRBV19	12
TGTGCCAGCAATCCAGCCAGCCGATCGGGGACTGAAGCTTTCTTT	CASNPASRSGTEAFF	NA	NA	TRBJ1-1	TRBV6-6	15
TGTGCCACCAGTACCACGTGGACGTCCCAGGGGAGGGGAGGAGGCGGGGAGCTGTTTTTT	CATSTTWTSQGRGGGGELFF	NA	NA	TRBJ2-2	TRBV24-1	20
TGCGCCAGCAGCGGGGGTGGACAGGAGGGCTATGGCTACACCTTC	CASSGGGQEGYGYTF	TRBD1	NA	TRBJ1-2	TRBV5-1	15
TGTGCCATCAGTGTGGGGACTAGCGGGGCCGAGCAGTTCTTC	CAISVGTSGAEQFF	TRBD2	NA	TRBJ2-1	TRBV10-3	14
TGTGCCAGCAGCTCGAAACAGGCCTCCTACGAGCAGTACTTC	CASSSKQASYEQYF	NA	NA	TRBJ2-7	TRBV7-9	14
TGTGCCAGTAGCCCTCGGGTGCAGGGGGGCTACACCTTC	CASSPRVQGGYTF	NA	NA	TRBJ1-2	TRBV19	13
TGTGCCAGCAATCCGGGACAGGGGGCGGTTAATTCACCCCTCCACTTT	CASNPGQGAVNSPLHF	TRBD1	NA	TRBJ1-6	TRBV2	16
TGTGCCAGCAGCCCAGTAGACAATGAGCAGTTCTTC	CASSPVDNEQFF	NA	NA	TRBJ2-1	TRBV6-2/TRBV6-3	12
TGTGCCAGCAGTTTAGAGGTTGAAGCTTTCTTT	CASSLEVEAFF	NA	NA	TRBJ1-1	TRBV28	11
TGTGCCAGCAGCTTGACCAAACAGGGGGGCTATGGCTACACCTTC	CASSLTKQGGYGYTF	TRBD1	NA	TRBJ1-2	TRBV2	15
TGTGCCTGGAGTTCACAGGGAAGGAATCAGCCCCAGCATTTT	CAWSSQGRNQPQHF	NA	NA	TRBJ1-5	TRBV30	14
TGTGCCAGCAGCCACCAACAGGGGAGGTTTCACTTT	CASSHQQGRFHF	TRBD1	NA	TRBJ1-6	TRBV3-1/TRBV3-2	12
TGTGCCAGCAGTGAAGCGCCGGGTATTAATTCACCCCTCCACTTT	CASSEAPGINSPLHF	NA	NA	TRBJ1-6	TRBV2	15
TGTGCCTGGCACCCAGGCGGGACTGAAGCTTTCTTT	CAWHPGGTEAFF	NA	NA	TRBJ1-1	TRBV30	12
TGTGCCAGTAAAACGGGAGTCAGCAATGAGCAGTTCTTC	CASKTGVSNEQFF	NA	NA	TRBJ2-1	TRBV19	13
TGTGCCTGGAGACCTCCGGGACAGCTGAACACTGAAGCTTTCTTT	CAWRPPGQLNTEAFF	TRBD1	NA	TRBJ1-1	TRBV30	15
TGTGCCAGTAGTAACCCCCGGGGACTAGCGGGGGGACTTAGAGAGACCCAGTACTTC	CASSNPRGLAGGLRETQYF	TRBD2	NA	TRBJ2-5	TRBV19	19
TGTGCCAGCAGTTGGGAGGGGAACACTGAAGCTTTCTTT	CASSWEGNTEAFF	NA	NA	TRBJ1-1	TRBV2	13
TGTGCCAGCAGCGTTTCGGGAGACTCACCCCTCCACTTT	CASSVSGDSPLHF	NA	NA	TRBJ1-6	TRBV9	13
TGTGCCAGCAGCTTATTCGGACAGGGTAATCAGCCCCAGCATTTT	CASSLFGQGNQPQHF	TRBD1	NA	TRBJ1-5	TRBV7-2	15
TGTGCCAGCAGCTTAGAGGACAGAAATAATTCACCCCTCCACTTT	CASSLEDRNNSPLHF	NA	NA	TRBJ1-6	TRBV7-6	15
TGTGCCATCAGTGGCAGGGAAAAGAACACTGAAGCTTTCTTT	CAISGREKNTEAFF	NA	NA	TRBJ1-1	TRBV10-3	14
TGTGCCAGCAGCTTAGGGGGTAGCGGGGGACCTTACAATGAGCAGTTCTTC	CASSLGGSGGPYNEQFF	TRBD2	NA	TRBJ2-1	TRBV7-8	17
TGTGCCTGGAAGGGGGAGGGCGAGCAGTACTTC	CAWKGEGEQYF	NA	NA	TRBJ2-7	TRBV30	11
TGTGCCAGCAGCTGGAGGGAGGAAGGCTCACCCCTCCACTTT	CASSWREEGSPLHF	NA	NA	TRBJ1-6	TRBV7-2	14
TGTGCCAGCAGCCTGGACAGGGGGAGAACTGAAGCTTTCTTT	CASSLDRGRTEAFF	TRBD1	few	TRBJ1-1	TRBV7-2	14
TGTGCCAGCATTACCTCCTTGGCCAGGGGCCATGGCTACACCTTC	CASITSLARGHGYTF	NA	NA	TRBJ1-2	TRBV28	15
TGTGCCACCACGGACAGGGGGAACACTGAAGCTTTCTTT	CATTDRGNTEAFF	TRBD1	NA	TRBJ1-1	TRBV24-1	13
TGTGCCAGCAGTTTACGGCTAGGGAGGATCACTGAAGCTTTCTTT	CASSLRLGRITEAFF	NA	NA	TRBJ1-1	TRBV27	15
TGTGCCAGTAGTATGAGACAGGGCCAACCAGGGCCCCAGCATTTT	CASSMRQGQPGPQHF	TRBD1	NA	TRBJ1-5	TRBV19	15
TGTGCCAGCAGTTACGCAGGGACTAGCGGGAGTTACGAGCAGTACTTC	CASSYAGTSGSYEQYF	TRBD2	NA	TRBJ2-7	TRBV6-5	16
TGCGCCAGCTGCTTTGGGACAGGGGGAGTCAACACTGAAGCTTTCTTT	CASCFGTGGVNTEAFF	TRBD1	NA	TRBJ1-1	TRBV5-1	16
TGTGCCAGCAGTTCAGGACTAGCGGGAATCAAGCAGTTCTTC	CASSSGLAGIKQFF	TRBD2	NA	TRBJ2-1	TRBV6-5	14
TGTGCCAGCAACAAACTAGCGGGGTCAGATACGCAGTATTTT	CASNKLAGSDTQYF	TRBD2	NA	TRBJ2-3	TRBV11-2	14
TGTGCCAGCAGTGTCCGGGGGATCTACGAGCAGTACTTC	CASSVRGIYEQYF	NA	NA	TRBJ2-7	TRBV2	13
TGTGCCAGCAGTTACTCGAGGTCGCAGGGCTACGAGCAGTACTTC	CASSYSRSQGYEQYF	NA	NA	TRBJ2-7	TRBV6-5	15
TGTGCCAGCAGGCCCGGGACAGGGTTTGAAAAACTGTTTTTT	CASRPGTGFEKLFF	TRBD1	NA	TRBJ1-4	TRBV28	14
TGTGCCAGCAGCCGTCTTGGGGCGTACGAGCAGTACTTC	CASSRLGAYEQYF	NA	NA	TRBJ2-7	TRBV3-1/TRBV3-2	13
TGTGCCAGCAGCGACAGGGTGCTGTTTTTT	CASSDRVLFF	TRBD1	NA	TRBJ1-4	TRBV28	10
TGTGCCAGCAGCTCTCGAGGGACAGTAAGCTCTGGAAACACCATATATTTT	CASSSRGTVSSGNTIYF	TRBD1	NA	TRBJ1-3	TRBV7-2	17